The clone carrying this T cell receptor beta chain was detected a few times. The sample originates from a study of blood T cell repertoires in COVID-19. At the level of the study: Samples came from the United States, Italy and Spain, spanning acute and convalescent COVID-19.

As originally analysed: Nucleated cell number was recorded as an estimate derived from reference gene primer amplification. Repertoires were generated with immunoSEQ multiplex PCR, while TCRdb's copy carries only in-frame clones and drops some. The V and J calls and clone size are taken from that table; D and trimming were inferred from the DNA. The table includes hundreds of thousands of clones, about 90% detected once. The specimen was PBMCs or T cells enriched from blood (not recorded which). This sequence was found in a woman between 25 and 40 years old who had recovered from COVID-19.

The CDR3 is CATQTGGAIWTNEKLFF. The CDR3 DNA sequence: TGTGCCACTCAAACAGGGGGCGCAATATGGACTAATGAAAAACTGTTTTTT. V gene TRBV2 combines with J gene TRBJ1-4; 9 positions match TRBD1. The J segment lost 2 bases and the V segment lost 10 bases, leaving 14 bases of the junction unmatched. Germline CDR1 is SNHLY and CDR2 is FYNNEI. The CDR3 consists of 17 residues.